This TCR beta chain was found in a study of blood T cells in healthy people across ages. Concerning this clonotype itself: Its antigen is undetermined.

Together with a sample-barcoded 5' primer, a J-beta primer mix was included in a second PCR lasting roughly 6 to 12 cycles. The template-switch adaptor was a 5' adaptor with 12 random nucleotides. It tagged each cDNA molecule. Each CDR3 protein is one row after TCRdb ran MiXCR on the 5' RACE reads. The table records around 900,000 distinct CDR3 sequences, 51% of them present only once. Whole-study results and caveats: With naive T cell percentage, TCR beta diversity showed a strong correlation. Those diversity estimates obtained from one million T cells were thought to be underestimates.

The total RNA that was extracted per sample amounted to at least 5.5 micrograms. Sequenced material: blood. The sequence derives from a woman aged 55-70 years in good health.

The CDR3 nucleotides read TGTGCCAGCAGCCAATCGTACAGCCGCAATCAGCCCCAGCATTTT. It specifies CASSQSYSRNQPQHF. The J gene is TRBJ1-5, the V gene TRBV16, with D unclear. V shed 0 bases and J shed 2 bases, with 8 bases lying between them. The CDR3 runs 15 residues. Germline V gene lookup returns CDR1 KGHSY and CDR2 FQNENV. Looking up the rest from reference TRBV16 and TRBJ1-5 gives the full variable domain: GEEVAQTPKHLVRGEGQKAKLYCAPIKGHSYVFWYQQVLKNEFKFLISFQNENVFDETGMPKERFSAKCLPNSPCSLEIQATKLEDSAVYFCASSQSYSRNQPQHFGDGTRLSIL.